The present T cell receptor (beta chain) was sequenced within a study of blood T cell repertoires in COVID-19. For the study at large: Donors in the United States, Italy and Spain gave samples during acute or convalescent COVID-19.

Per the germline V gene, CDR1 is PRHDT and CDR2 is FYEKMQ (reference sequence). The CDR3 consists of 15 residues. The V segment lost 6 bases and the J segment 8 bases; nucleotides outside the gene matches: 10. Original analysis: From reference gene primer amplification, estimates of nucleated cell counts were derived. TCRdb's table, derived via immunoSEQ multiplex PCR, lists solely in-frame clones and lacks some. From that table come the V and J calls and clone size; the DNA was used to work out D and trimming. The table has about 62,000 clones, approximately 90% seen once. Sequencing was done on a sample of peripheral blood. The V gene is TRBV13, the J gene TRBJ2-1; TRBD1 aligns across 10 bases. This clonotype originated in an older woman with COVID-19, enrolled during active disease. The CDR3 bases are TGTGCCAGCAGGATAGAGGGACAGGGGACCCATGAGCAGTTCTTC. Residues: CASRIEGQGTHEQFF. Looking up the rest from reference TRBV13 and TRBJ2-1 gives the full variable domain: AAGVIQSPRHLIKEKRETATLKCYPIPRHDTVYWYQQGPGQDPQFLISFYEKMQSDKGSIPDRFSAQQFSDYHSELNMSSLELGDSALYFCASRIEGQGTHEQFFGPGTRLTVL.